The T cell receptor beta chain described here comes from a study of OX40 agonist ivuxolimab in advanced cancers. Germline V gives CDR1 SGHNT, CDR2 YENEEA. The CDR3 totals 13 residues. V lost 3 bases to trimming and J lost 0 bases, with 3 bases between them. Study-level findings and limits: Low normalized clonal expansion also occurred in some nonresponding patients.

Using immunoSEQ multiplex PCR, the repertoire was profiled, and TCRdb retains in-frame clones only, with some absent. The table has 55,000 to 65,000 clones, around 86% seen once. Of note for this clone: Its target is not known.

The input for sequencing was CD4+ or CD8+ T cells sorted from blood, taken in a trial of the OX40 agonist ivuxolimab. The origin of this receptor is an adult with an advanced solid tumor such as melanoma, head and neck, liver or kidney cancer. The rearrangement links TRBV11-3 to TRBJ1-3; D gene uncertain. CDR3 sequence (DNA): TGTGCCAGCAGCTTGGCCTCTGGAAACACCATATATTTT. Translation gives CASSLASGNTIYF.